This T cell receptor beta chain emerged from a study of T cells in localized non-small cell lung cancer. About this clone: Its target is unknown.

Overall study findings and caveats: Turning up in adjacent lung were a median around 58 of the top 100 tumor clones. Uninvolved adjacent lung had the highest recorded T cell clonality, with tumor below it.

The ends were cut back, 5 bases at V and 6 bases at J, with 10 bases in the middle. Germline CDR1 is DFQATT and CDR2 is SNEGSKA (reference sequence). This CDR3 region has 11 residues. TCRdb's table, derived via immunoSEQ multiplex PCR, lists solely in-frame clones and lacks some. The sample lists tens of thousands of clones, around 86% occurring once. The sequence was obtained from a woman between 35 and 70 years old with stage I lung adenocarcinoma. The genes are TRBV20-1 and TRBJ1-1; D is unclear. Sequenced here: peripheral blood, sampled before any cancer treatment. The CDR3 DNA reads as TGCAGTGCTGGCGAGGATTCTGAAGCTTTCTTT. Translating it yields CSAGEDSEAFF.